One and the same sample provided the 32 T cell receptor beta chains below, sequenced in a study of CD8 T cells in ankylosing spondylitis. MiXCR, applied by TCRdb to the 5' RACE reads, yields one record per CDR3 protein. The sample holds over 700,000 distinct CDR3 sequences, 15% to 20% seen once. The antigens for these receptors are not known. Study-wide results and caveats: One TCR beta motif, made up of eight or nine highly homologous variants, appeared characteristic of ankylosing spondylitis blood.

The source material was blood, either unsorted or a sorted T cell fraction (not recorded which). The receptors stem from a male donor with ankylosing spondylitis.

The chain uses TRBV4-3 and TRBJ2-7; 11 nucleotides align to TRBD2. The CDR3 sequence is 15 residues long. V dropped 0 bases and J dropped 7; count of bases not matched to a gene: 5. Germline loops: CDR1 LGHNA, CDR2 YSLEER. CDR3 region: CASSQDPSGRFEQYF. The CDR3 DNA reads TGCGCCAGCAGCCAAGATCCTAGCGGGAGGTTTGAGCAGTACTTC.

The rearrangement joins TRBV30 to TRBJ1-2, with a weak D call TRBD1 (5 bases). Germline CDR1 is GTSNPN and CDR2 is SVGIG (reference sequence). The CDR3 covers 12 residues. V shed 4 bases and J shed 7 bases, with 13 bases lying between them. The chain's CDR3 is CAWNGGSGGYTF. The CDR3 DNA reads as TGTGCCTGGAATGGGGGATCTGGTGGCTACACCTTC.

The chain is built from TRBV11-2 and TRBJ2-1, with 12 bases identical to TRBD2. Germline trimming cut 4 bases from V and 8 bases from J; bases unmatched to any gene: 9. Germline V lookup: CDR1 SGHAT, CDR2 FQNNGV. The CDR3 contains 16 residues. The CDR3 reads CASSSPETSGSYEQFF. The CDR3 nucleotides are TGTGCCAGCAGCTCGCCCGAGACTAGCGGGAGCTATGAGCAGTTCTTC.

Only a few counts were recorded for this clonotype. This chain joins TRBV7-3 and TRBJ2-7; D is unresolved. The CDR3 has 14 amino acids. V dropped 4 bases and J dropped 0 bases, with 10 bases sitting between them. CDR1 and CDR2 from the germline V gene are SGHTA and FQGTGA. The CDR3 coding sequence is TGTGCCAGCAGCTCCAAGCTAACCTCCTACGAGCAGTACTTC. Its translation: CASSSKLTSYEQYF.

There are a few counts of this clonotype. This chain joins TRBV7-2 and TRBJ2-7, with 9 bases lining up with TRBD2. V trimming: 6 bases; J trimming: 4 bases; junction bases outside the gene matches: 10. CDR1 SGHTA and CDR2 FQGNSA come from the germline V gene. The CDR3 extends over 15 amino acids. In DNA, the CDR3 is TGTGCCAGCAGACCCGCCATGCTAGCGGGGTACGAGCAGTACTTC. This gives the protein CASRPAMLAGYEQYF.

The sample holds many counts of this clonotype. The chain has TRBV12-3 or TRBV12-4 and TRBJ2-1, with 12 nucleotides matching TRBD2. V lost 8 bases to trimming and J lost 7 bases; unmatched junction nucleotides: 0. There are 12 residues in the CDR3. The CDR3 sequence is CASGTSGNEQFF. In DNA form, the CDR3 reads TGTGCCAGCGGGACTAGCGGGAATGAGCAGTTCTTC.

This clonotype was counted a few times. V gene TRBV5-1 combines with J gene TRBJ2-3; 9 bases fit TRBD1. From germline, CDR1 is SGHRS and CDR2 YFSETQ. V lost 4 bases to trimming and J lost 5 bases; unmatched junction nucleotides: 11. The CDR3 totals 16 residues. CDR3 region: CASSPAPDRGGDTQYF. The DNA for the CDR3 is TGCGCCAGCAGCCCAGCTCCGGACAGGGGTGGAGATACGCAGTATTTT.

Here the CDR3 reads CSTALANNYNEQFF. The CDR3 region has the DNA TGCAGTACCGCGCTGGCTAACAACTACAATGAGCAGTTCTTC. The chain is built from TRBV20-1 and TRBJ2-1; D is unclear. Trimming took off 8 bases at V and 3 bases at J, with 17 bases between the two ends. This CDR3 region has 14 residues. Germline CDR1 reads DFQATT; CDR2 reads SNEGSKA (reference sequence).

The chain is built from TRBV23-1 and TRBJ2-1; tentative D call: TRBD1 (7 bases). TRBV23-1 is an ORF, and what it does is uncertain. The CDR3 contains 16 residues. The V end lost 2 bases, the J end lost 5 bases, and 16 bases lay between the germline ends. The CDR3 reads CASSQPETGTDNEQFF. As DNA, the CDR3 is TGCGCCAGCAGTCAACCGGAGACAGGGACTGACAATGAGCAGTTCTTC.

This chain connects TRBV7-2 to TRBJ2-1; 7 bases map to TRBD1. The germline gives CDR1 SGHTA, CDR2 FQGNSA. V dropped 7 bases and J dropped 4; count of bases not matched to a gene: 10. CDR3 size: 15 residues. CDR3 DNA: TGTGCCAGCACCTCCCGGGACAGAGCGTACAATGAGCAGTTCTTC. The encoded protein is CASTSRDRAYNEQFF.

In its sample, this clonotype was seen a few times. This rearrangement joins TRBV29-1 to TRBJ2-7; 7 positions match TRBD2. V lost 0 bases to trimming and J lost 2 bases; unmatched junction nucleotides: 7. The CDR3 has 15 amino acids. Germline CDR1 SQVTM, CDR2 ANQGSEA. CDR3 nucleotides: TGCAGCGTTGAAGATCGCGGGAGCGCGACCTACGAGCAGTACTTC. Its protein is CSVEDRGSATYEQYF.

The chain carries TRBV5-1 and TRBJ2-3; D could derive from TRBD1 or TRBD2 (5 bases each). CDR3 size: 14 residues. Germline CDR1 reads SGHRS; CDR2 reads YFSETQ. With 4 bases removed from V and 2 bases from J, the gap between germline ends came to 11 bases. CDR3 DNA sequence: TGCGCCAGCAGCCCGGGACCTCACACAGATACGCAGTATTTT. Its translation is CASSPGPHTDTQYF.

This clonotype was observed a handful of times. This chain uses TRBV9 with TRBJ1-2; weak D call: TRBD1 (5 bases). V was cut by 3 bases and J by 2 bases, with 17 bases left in between. The CDR3 length is 16 residues. Germline CDR1 and CDR2: SGDLS and YYNGEE. CDR3 bases: TGTGCCAGCAGCGCGTCCACGGGCAGGGTCAACTATGGCTACACCTTC. It translates to CASSASTGRVNYGYTF.

This clonotype was counted between two and nine times. The chain has TRBV29-1 and TRBJ2-7; weak D call: TRBD2 (6 bases). Trimming took 6 bases from V and 6 from J, leaving 18 bases between them. Germline V gene lookup returns CDR1 SQVTM and CDR2 ANQGSEA. The length of the CDR3 is 13 residues. CDR3 region: CSVGLGTPGEQYF. DNA for the CDR3: TGCAGCGTAGGATTGGGGACTCCGGGCGAGCAGTACTTC.

V is TRBV29-1 and J is TRBJ1-1, with a weak D call TRBD1 (5 bases). The CDR3 contains 12 residues. Deletions cut 8 bases from V and 0 bases from J, with 10 bases between. Germline V CDR1 and CDR2: SQVTM, ANQGSEA. In DNA, the CDR3 is TGCAGCACGGGGACTATGAACACTGAAGCTTTCTTT. Translation: CSTGTMNTEAFF.

This clonotype was picked up a small number of times. The V gene is TRBV18, the J gene TRBJ2-7; the D gene could be TRBD1 or TRBD2 (6 bases each). This CDR3 has 16 amino acids. With 2 bases removed from V and 4 bases from J, the gap between germline ends came to 18 bases. The germline V gene has CDR1 KGHSH and CDR2 LQKENI. The CDR3 sequence is CASSPSRGAPHYEQYF. Here the CDR3 DNA reads TGTGCCAGCTCACCAAGTAGGGGGGCACCTCATTACGAGCAGTACTTC.

The rearrangement uses TRBV9 and TRBJ2-3; TRBD2 matches at 9 bases. The CDR3 contains 15 residues. Trimming took 0 bases from V and 5 from J; bases not matched to a gene: 4. Germline-derived CDR1 and CDR2 are SGDLS and YYNGEE. CDR3: CASSVAAGGRDTQYF. CDR3 in DNA: TGTGCCAGCAGCGTAGCAGCGGGGGGTAGAGATACGCAGTATTTT.

This clonotype came up a few times. This chain links TRBV5-5 with TRBJ2-2; unclear D gene. This CDR3 region has 13 residues. V gave up 3 bases and J gave up 4 bases, with 7 bases separating them. From germline, CDR1 is SGHKS and CDR2 YYEKEE (reference sequence). The CDR3 DNA sequence: TGTGCCAGCAGCTCTGACCCCACCGGGGAGCTGTTTTTT. The encoded protein is CASSSDPTGELFF.

The table lists this clonotype with a few counts. The chain carries TRBV15 and TRBJ1-4; 7 bases are a match to TRBD1. This CDR3 has 15 amino acids. J was trimmed by 7 bases and V by 3 bases; bases with no gene match: 8. Germline CDR1 reads LNHNV; CDR2 reads YYDKDF (reference sequence). CDR3 coding DNA: TGTGCCACCAGCAGGGTTGACAGGGTGGGTGAAAAACTGTTTTTT. Its protein product is CATSRVDRVGEKLFF. Full variable domain (outside the CDR3, taken from reference TRBV15 and TRBJ1-4): DAMVIQNPRYQVTQFGKPVTLSCSQTLNHNVMYWYQQKSSQAPKLLFHYYDKDFNNEADTPDNFQSRRPNTSFCFLDIRSPGLGDTAMYLCATSRVDRVGEKLFFGSGTQLSVL.

This chain uses TRBV6-5 with TRBJ2-3; 8 bases align to TRBD2. CDR3 size: 18 residues. Per germline, CDR1 MNHEY and CDR2 SVGAGI. The trim removed 0 bases at V and 1 base at J, leaving 9 bases unmatched. CDR3 sequence (DNA): TGTGCCAGCAGTTACTCTGCACTAGCGGTTCGGGGCACAGATACGCAGTATTTT. As protein: CASSYSALAVRGTDTQYF.

V is TRBV7-8 and J is TRBJ2-7; TRBD1 might be the D (6 bases). The CDR3 runs 15 residues. Deletions cut 1 base from V and 2 bases from J, with 12 bases between. Germline CDR1 reads SGHVS; CDR2 reads FQNEAQ. The CDR3 sequence: CASSLEGTYAYEQYF. The CDR3 nucleotides read TGTGCCAGCAGCTTAGAGGGGACATACGCCTACGAGCAGTACTTC.

This clonotype showed up just a few times. V and J are TRBV28 and TRBJ2-1; 7 nucleotides line up with TRBD2. The CDR3 totals 16 residues. Germline V gene data show CDR1 as MDHEN and CDR2 as SYDVKM. Germline trimming cut 3 bases from V and 4 bases from J; bases unmatched to any gene: 9. The CDR3 DNA sequence: TGTGCCAGCAGTTTTGTCGGGCTAGCGGAATACAATGAGCAGTTCTTC. Translated: CASSFVGLAEYNEQFF.

This clonotype was observed a handful of times. The chain recombines TRBV28 with TRBJ1-2; D unresolved. V lost 3 bases, J lost 4 bases, and 21 bases lay in between. Germline V gene lookup returns CDR1 MDHEN and CDR2 SYDVKM. The CDR3 has 17 residues. Written as DNA, the CDR3 is TGTGCCAGCAGTTTGCCCCCTAGGGAGGGAAGGATCTATGGCTACACCTTC. Encoded protein: CASSLPPREGRIYGYTF.

The J gene is TRBJ1-1, the V gene TRBV7-6, with D uncertain. CDR1 SGHVS and CDR2 FNYEAQ come from the germline V gene. The CDR3 runs 13 residues. With 1 base removed from V and 3 bases from J, the gap between germline ends came to 6 bases. The CDR3 here is CASSLVPDTEAFF. The CDR3 coding sequence is TGTGCCAGCAGCTTAGTACCCGACACTGAAGCTTTCTTT.

This clonotype occurred a few times. This chain links TRBV15 with TRBJ1-4, with D possibly being TRBD1 (5 bases). Germline lookup yields CDR1 LNHNV and CDR2 YYDKDF (reference sequence). V was pared by 3 bases and J by 5 bases, with 16 bases between. The CDR3 runs to 16 residues. The CDR3 protein is CATSSPRAGSNEKLFF. The CDR3 nucleotides read TGTGCCACCAGCAGCCCGAGGGCAGGGTCGAATGAAAAACTGTTTTTT.

This clonotype was recorded a few times. J is TRBJ2-1 and V is TRBV5-1, with 13 bases identical to TRBD2. Germline CDR1 is SGHRS and CDR2 is YFSETQ. This CDR3 has 16 residues. With 4 bases clipped from V and 8 bases from J, the junction kept 9 bases outside the gene matches. For the CDR3, the DNA is TGCGCCAGCAGCACCGCACTAGCGGGAGGGCCATATGAGCAGTTCTTC. Amino acids: CASSTALAGGPYEQFF.

The chain carries TRBV30 and TRBJ2-1; the D gene is possibly TRBD1 (6 bases). The V gene's germline CDR1 is GTSNPN and CDR2 SVGIG (reference sequence). Trimming took 4 bases from V and 5 from J, leaving 18 bases between them. The CDR3 has 15 amino acids. The CDR3 sequence: CAWKSPSTGHNEQFF. The CDR3 region has the DNA TGTGCCTGGAAGTCCCCCTCGACAGGTCACAATGAGCAGTTCTTC.

The table lists this clonotype with a few counts. The chain employs TRBV15 and TRBJ2-5, with 9 bases fitting TRBD1. Germline CDR1 LNHNV, CDR2 YYDKDF (reference sequence). The CDR3 totals 16 residues. V trimming: 3 bases; J trimming: 5 bases; junction bases outside the gene matches: 10. This chain's CDR3 is CATSRKGQGVGETQYF. CDR3 sequence (DNA): TGTGCCACCAGCAGGAAGGGACAGGGTGTCGGGGAGACCCAGTACTTC.

This chain uses TRBV11-2 with TRBJ2-3; 14 bases agree with TRBD2. The CDR3 consists of 17 residues. Germline V CDR1 and CDR2: SGHAT, FQNNGV. The V gene end was trimmed by 5 bases and the J gene end by 1 base; junction bases not matched to a gene: 5. CDR3 in DNA: TGTGCCAGCAGCACCCGACTAGCGGGGGGGGGCACAGATACGCAGTATTTT. Amino acids: CASSTRLAGGGTDTQYF. The entire variable domain, with the rest obtained from reference TRBV11-2 and TRBJ2-3, is as follows: EAGVAQSPRYKIIEKRQSVAFWCNPISGHATLYWYQQILGQGPKLLIQFQNNGVVDDSQLPKDRFSAERLKGVDSTLKIQPAKLEDSAVYLCASSTRLAGGGTDTQYFGPGTRLTVL.

This clonotype has only a few counts. V gene TRBV7-8 combines with J gene TRBJ1-5, with 9 bases that match TRBD1. Germline V gives CDR1 SGHVS, CDR2 FQNEAQ. V lost 5 bases, J lost 6 bases, and 17 bases stayed unmatched. The CDR3 runs to 18 residues. The CDR3 reads CASSPRLKTGGDSQPQHF. The CDR3 DNA reads TGTGCCAGCAGCCCCCGACTCAAGACAGGGGGTGATAGTCAGCCCCAGCATTTT.

The chain employs TRBV5-5 and TRBJ2-2, with D perhaps matching TRBD2 (6 bases). Per the germline V gene, CDR1 is SGHKS and CDR2 is YYEKEE (reference sequence). The V end lost 3 bases, the J end lost 5 bases, and 14 bases lay between the germline ends. CDR3 length equals 15 residues. CDR3 amino acids: CASSSGTFSTGELFF. The CDR3 bases are TGTGCCAGCAGCTCCGGGACTTTCTCAACCGGGGAGCTGTTTTTT.

This clonotype was seen a handful of times. The J gene is TRBJ1-4, the V gene TRBV20-1; 7 nucleotides agree with TRBD1. This CDR3 comprises 15 residues. J lost 3 bases, V lost 2 bases, and 6 bases had no gene match. Germline V gene data show CDR1 as DFQATT and CDR2 as SNEGSKA (reference sequence). In DNA, the CDR3 is TGCAGTGCTAGAAGGTTGGGGACAGCTAATGAAAAACTGTTTTTT. It yields the protein CSARRLGTANEKLFF.